These T cell receptor beta chains were read from a single sample in a study of radiotherapy plus CTLA-4 blockade in lung cancer. The method was immunoSEQ multiplex PCR; TCRdb's version includes in-frame clones alone and lacks a portion of them. Of about 48,000 clones in the sample, 80% to 90% are singletons; the top ten hold about 17%. The sequencing used peripheral blood, collected from a patient treated with radiotherapy plus ipilimumab. The receptors stem from a human donor with non-small cell lung cancer that progressed on radiotherapy plus ipilimumab. Some clones in this sample may be carry-over from other donors' samples. CDR3s include the opening cysteine and the closing phenylalanine or tryptophan. The D gene is left open where the match is weak. The size field is filled for only some rows; it gives once, few, many or a size class.

NA,TRBV19,TRBJ2-1,NA,CASSQDSYNEQFF,TGTGCCAGTAGTCAGGACAGCTACAATGAGCAGTTCTTC
once,TRBV7-8,TRBJ2-6,NA,CASSPFGDWGANVLTF,TGTGCCAGCAGCCCGTTCGGGGACTGGGGGGCCAACGTCCTGACTTTC
NA,TRBV19,TRBJ1-2,TRBD1,CASSMGKGTGGLSGYTF,TGTGCCAGTAGTATGGGAAAAGGGACAGGGGGCTTAAGTGGCTACACCTTC
NA,TRBV11-2,TRBJ2-5,NA,CASRLTGSETQYF,TGTGCCAGCAGACTTACAGGGAGCGAGACCCAGTACTTC
NA,TRBV15,TRBJ2-6,NA,CATSSSTGANVLTF,TGTGCCACCAGCTCCAGTACGGGGGCCAACGTCCTGACTTTC
NA,TRBV19,TRBJ2-5,TRBD2,CASSILPGLAGEETQYF,TGTGCCAGTAGTATCTTGCCGGGACTAGCGGGGGAAGAGACCCAGTACTTC
NA,TRBV9,TRBJ1-1,TRBD1,CASSVVGTGLNTEAFF,TGTGCCAGCAGCGTAGTCGGGACAGGCTTGAACACTGAAGCTTTCTTT
NA,TRBV2,TRBJ1-5,TRBD1,CASRVTGSNQPQHF,TGTGCCAGCAGGGTGACAGGGAGCAATCAGCCCCAGCATTTT
NA,TRBV12-5,TRBJ1-1,NA,CASGASIQNTEAFF,TGTGCTAGTGGAGCGAGTATACAGAACACTGAAGCTTTCTTT
NA,TRBV28,TRBJ1-5,TRBD1,CASSLSRGRGNQPQHF,TGTGCCAGCAGTTTAAGCAGGGGGCGAGGCAATCAGCCCCAGCATTTT
few,TRBV5-1,TRBJ2-5,TRBD2,CASRRTSGNRETQYF,TGCGCCAGCAGAAGGACTAGCGGGAATCGGGAGACCCAGTACTTC
NA,TRBV4-2,TRBJ2-7,TRBD1,CASSQEYRGYGYEQYF,TGTGCCAGCAGCCAAGAGTACAGGGGGTACGGCTACGAGCAGTACTTC
NA,TRBV6-6,TRBJ2-7,TRBD1,CASSYGGQGEDEQYF,TGTGCCAGCAGTTACGGGGGACAGGGGGAGGACGAGCAGTACTTC
few,TRBV5-1,TRBJ1-3,TRBD1,CASSPGGQGLSGNTIYF,TGCGCCAGCAGCCCGGGGGGACAGGGGCTCTCTGGAAACACCATATATTTT
NA,TRBV7-3,TRBJ2-7,TRBD2,CASSLRGGHEQYF,TGTGCCAGCAGCTTAAGGGGGGGTCACGAGCAGTACTTC
NA,TRBV5-6,TRBJ1-2,NA,CASSLGISGDYGYTF,TGTGCCAGCAGCTTGGGGATTTCGGGGGACTATGGCTACACCTTC
NA,TRBV15,TRBJ2-7,TRBD2,CATSRGTSGENVLEQYF,TGTGCCACCAGCAGAGGGACTAGCGGGGAGAACGTCCTCGAGCAGTACTTC
NA,TRBV7-2,TRBJ2-1,NA,CASSSQGAGVPNEQFF,TGTGCCAGCAGCTCACAGGGCGCGGGAGTCCCCAATGAGCAGTTCTTC
NA,TRBV14,TRBJ2-7,TRBD1,CASSKSHLGDRRYEQYF,TGTGCCAGCAGCAAATCCCACCTTGGGGACAGGAGATACGAGCAGTACTTC
NA,TRBV4-3,TRBJ2-3,NA,CASSQGGSGDTQYF,TGCGCCAGCAGCCAAGGGGGTAGCGGCGATACGCAGTATTTT